This TCR beta chain was observed in a study of shared clonotypes between healthy human individuals. The table came from immunoSEQ multiplex PCR; TCRdb's copy has only in-frame clones and leaves some out. This table has about 2.1 million clones, over 85% appearing once. The J segment lost 1 base and the V segment lost 4 bases, leaving 6 bases of the junction unmatched. The CDR3 is 15 amino acids. The germline gives CDR1 SGHAT, CDR2 FQNNGV. Naive CD8 cells were CD45RO-negative, positively selected for CCR7, excluding terminally differentiated effector memory CD45RA+ cells. V gene TRBV11-2 combines with J gene TRBJ2-7, with 8 bases identical to TRBD1. Sequences were obtained from naive CD8+ T cells from PBMCs. This receptor was identified in a young man in good health. Some clones in this sample may be carry-over from other donors' samples. Here the CDR3 reads CASSSRTGQSYEQYF. CDR3 bases: TGTGCCAGCAGCTCACGGACAGGGCAATCCTACGAGCAGTACTTC.